A single sample gave rise to the 25 T cell receptor beta chains below, sequenced in a study of T cells in Graves' hyperthyroidism and ophthalmopathy. Researchers amplified the TCR beta CDR3 regions from RNA transcripts. During a first-round RT-PCR of the TCR CDR3, the HTBI primer set was used. TCRdb reprocessed the multiplex PCR reads with MiXCR, giving one entry per CDR3 protein. The sample lists about 570,000 distinct CDR3 sequences; just over 45% were seen once. The sequenced sample consisted of peripheral blood or thyroid tissue (not recorded which). These receptors originate from an adult woman with Graves' disease, either hyperthyroidism or ophthalmopathy (not recorded which).

The genes are TRBV12-3 or TRBV12-4 and TRBJ1-2; D call uncertain. Trimming stripped 4 bases from V and 4 bases from J, with 13 bases between. CDR3 length: 14 residues. CDR3 in DNA: TGTGCCAGCAGTTGGACCGGATACTTCTATGGCTACACCTTC. Residues: CASSWTGYFYGYTF.

The chain combines TRBV10-3 with TRBJ1-5; D remains unclear. Germline V CDR1 and CDR2: ENHRY, SYGVKD. The ends were cut back, 6 bases at V and 3 bases at J, with 12 bases in the middle. The CDR3 is 14 amino acids. In DNA, the CDR3 is TGTGCCATCAGCCCCGGAGGGAACAATCAGCCCCAGCATTTT. It specifies CAISPGGNNQPQHF.

The chain couples TRBV29-1 to TRBJ2-2, with 8 bases that match TRBD2. With 8 bases clipped from V and 6 bases from J, the junction kept 11 bases outside the gene matches. Per the germline V gene, CDR1 is SQVTM and CDR2 is ANQGSEA. The CDR3 runs 14 residues. The CDR3 loop reads CSFTGTRRSGELFF. DNA of the CDR3: TGCAGCTTTACCGGGACTAGGAGGTCCGGGGAGCTGTTTTTT.

This chain links TRBV10-3 with TRBJ2-5; no clear D. Trimming left V 4 bases short and J 2 bases short, with 23 bases between. Germline CDR1 ENHRY, CDR2 SYGVKD. This CDR3 is built from 18 residues. The CDR3 spells CAISATPSGGYRQETQYF. CDR3 coding DNA: TGTGCCATCAGTGCTACGCCGTCTGGCGGCTACAGACAAGAGACCCAGTACTTC.

The chain's CDR3 is CASSPQGKGYEQYF. In DNA, the CDR3 is TGTGCCAGCAGTCCTCAGGGAAAAGGCTACGAGCAGTACTTC. The rearrangement links TRBV27 to TRBJ2-7; D possibly corresponds to TRBD1 (5 bases). V lost 5 bases, J lost 3 bases, and 14 bases lay in between. Per the germline V gene, CDR1 is MNHEY and CDR2 is SMNVEV (reference sequence). The CDR3 is 14 amino acids.

A few counts support this clonotype. The J gene is TRBJ1-2, the V gene TRBV25-1; the D is unclear. V was trimmed by 10 bases and J by 5 bases, leaving 11 bases between them. The CDR3 sequence is 11 residues long. Germline CDR1 and CDR2: MGHDK and SYGVNS. CDR3 bases: TGTGCCACCCGGTGGGCGTATGGCTACACCTTC. Its translation: CATRWAYGYTF.

To note about this clonotype: Compared with germline, one end of the junction differs, possibly owing to a read error. V and J are TRBV24-1 and TRBJ1-5; D is perhaps TRBD1 (6 bases). CDR1 is KGHDR, CDR2 SFDVKD, per germline. The CDR3 totals 13 residues. The CDR3 nucleotides read TGCGCCACCAATGAAGACAGGTTTAGGCCCCAGCATTTT. Amino acid sequence: CATNEDRFRPQHF.

This clonotype showed up just once. The chain is built from TRBV7-9 and TRBJ1-2, with 8 bases lining up with TRBD1. This CDR3 is 14 amino acids long. The V gene's germline CDR1 is SEHNR and CDR2 FQNEAQ (reference sequence). V gave up 5 bases and J gave up 6 bases; unmatched junction bases: 8. The CDR3 loop reads CASSTGGLGDGYTF. CDR3 bases: TGTGCCAGCAGCACAGGGGGACTGGGAGATGGCTACACCTTC.

This clonotype was seen ten or more times. V is TRBV5-1 and J is TRBJ2-5, with a weak D call TRBD2 (6 bases). Trimming shortened V by 1 base and J by 1 base, and 11 bases separated the two germline ends. CDR3 size: 15 residues. Germline-derived CDR1 and CDR2 are SGHRS and YFSETQ. The CDR3 loop reads CASSLPLSGQETQYF. For the CDR3, the DNA is TGCGCCAGCAGCTTGCCCCTTAGCGGCCAAGAGACCCAGTACTTC.

Ten or more counts support this clonotype. This chain joins TRBV19 and TRBJ2-7; TRBD2 matches 10 bases. This CDR3 spans 14 amino acids. CDR1 is LNHDA and CDR2 is SQIVND in the germline V gene (reference sequence). V lost 11 bases, J lost 3 bases, and 10 bases stayed unmatched. CDR3 residues: CASRGVAGGYEQYF. For the CDR3, the DNA is TGTGCCTCCAGAGGAGTAGCGGGGGGCTACGAGCAGTACTTC.

This clonotype was counted between two and nine times. Relative to the germline gene, one junction end is altered; a read error may explain this. V and J are TRBV10-2 and TRBJ1-5; D may be TRBD1 (5 bases). CDR3 length: 14 residues. Germline V lookup: CDR1 WSHSY, CDR2 SAAADI. This chain's CDR3 is CASSESGGNQPQHF. Here the CDR3 DNA reads TGTGCCAGCAGCGAATCGGGGGGAAATCAGCCCCAGCATTTT.

Many counts were recorded for this clonotype. The chain has TRBV6-6 and TRBJ2-7; TRBD1 matches 8 bases. The germline V gene encodes CDR1 MNHNY and CDR2 SVGAGI (reference sequence). Germline trimming cut 2 bases from V and 9 bases from J; bases unmatched to any gene: 0. The CDR3 is 11 residues long. CDR3 loop: CASSYTGGQYF. The CDR3, as DNA: TGTGCCAGCAGTTACACAGGGGGGCAGTACTTC.

This clonotype was seen a single time. The chain combines TRBV5-6 with TRBJ2-5; TRBD2 aligns across 10 bases. The V segment lost 2 bases and the J segment 1 base; nucleotides outside the gene matches: 8. This CDR3 comprises 17 residues. Germline CDR1 and CDR2: SGHDT and YYEEEE. DNA of the CDR3: TGTGCCAGCAGCTTAGCTAGCGGGAGTGGCGGCCAAGAGACCCAGTACTTC. Its translation is CASSLASGSGGQETQYF.

The chain employs TRBV12-3 or TRBV12-4 and TRBJ2-2; D tentatively reads TRBD1 or TRBD2 (5 bases each). This CDR3 spans 14 amino acids. The ends were cut back, 10 bases at V and 3 bases at J, with 15 bases in the middle. CDR3 in amino acids: CANRAQGDTGELFF. CDR3 coding DNA: TGTGCCAACCGGGCGCAGGGAGACACCGGGGAGCTGTTTTTT.

This clonotype has only a few counts. V and J are TRBV30 and TRBJ2-7, with TRBD1 identical over 9 bases. This CDR3 comprises 15 residues. Germline V CDR1 and CDR2: GTSNPN, SVGIG (reference sequence). Losses at the gene ends were 4 bases for V and 7 bases for J; bases not matched to a gene: 14. The CDR3 loop reads CAWIGRDRETQEQYF. In nucleotides, the CDR3 is TGTGCCTGGATAGGCCGGGACAGGGAAACACAAGAGCAGTACTTC.

This clonotype showed up many times. The chain is built from TRBV5-1 and TRBJ1-1; TRBD1 might be the D (5 bases). CDR1 and CDR2 (germline): SGHRS, YFSETQ. The ends were cut back, 4 bases at V and 5 bases at J, with 24 bases in the middle. There are 17 residues in the CDR3. CDR3 DNA: TGCGCCAGCAGCACCGTGAGACTAACAGGTGGCGGGACTGAAGCTTTCTTT. It yields the protein CASSTVRLTGGGTEAFF.

Details on this clonotype: At one end, the junction sequence differs from germline, possibly due to a read error. The chain couples TRBV7-9 to TRBJ1-5; 7 bases line up with TRBD1. This CDR3 region has 18 residues. Per the germline V gene, CDR1 is SEHNR and CDR2 is FQNEAQ (reference sequence). This CDR3 reads CASSPRDSTDPNNQPQHF. The DNA for the CDR3 is TGCGCCAGCAGCCCCCGGGACAGCACCGATCCAAACAATCAGCCCCAGCATTTT.

This clonotype was picked up many times. This chain connects TRBV15 to TRBJ2-3; 8 bases are a match to TRBD2. The CDR3 spans 15 residues. J gave up 3 bases and V 4 bases, and 6 bases lay outside the gene matches. Germline CDR1 and CDR2: LNHNV and YYDKDF (reference sequence). The CDR3 nucleotides read TGTGCCACCAGCAAAGCGGGAGAGGGGACAGATACGCAGTATTTT. Residues: CATSKAGEGTDTQYF.

In this sample, this clonotype turned up once. The gene calls are TRBV7-9 and TRBJ1-1; 8 bases map to TRBD1. The CDR3 consists of 18 residues. V lost 6 bases to trimming and J lost 4 bases; unmatched junction nucleotides: 19. Germline CDR1 and CDR2: SEHNR and FQNEAQ (reference sequence). CDR3: CASRPGQANTGGVTEAFF. As DNA, the CDR3 is TGTGCCAGCAGGCCGGGACAGGCGAACACCGGGGGGGTCACTGAAGCTTTCTTT.

This clonotype was counted a few times. This chain joins TRBV12-3 or TRBV12-4 and TRBJ1-1, with D hard to call. The CDR3 is made up of 15 amino acids. The germline V and J ends were trimmed by 1 base and 0 bases, with 9 bases remaining between them. In DNA form, the CDR3 reads TGTGCCAGCAGTTTAGTGAGCAACATGAACACTGAAGCTTTCTTT. It yields the protein CASSLVSNMNTEAFF.

This clonotype has just one count. The chain recombines TRBV20-1 with TRBJ2-1; unclear D gene. The V gene's germline CDR1 is DFQATT and CDR2 SNEGSKA (reference sequence). CDR3 length equals 14 residues. Trimming shortened V by 2 bases and J by 2 bases, and 10 bases separated the two germline ends. CDR3 protein: CSARQVQAYNEQFF. CDR3 coding DNA: TGCAGTGCTAGACAGGTGCAGGCCTACAATGAGCAGTTCTTC.

J is TRBJ1-1 and V is TRBV2, with D possibly TRBD1 on 6 matching bases. CDR3 length: 14 residues. Germline assignment: CDR1 SNHLY and CDR2 FYNNEI. V was shortened by 2 bases and J by 5 bases, with 12 bases between the two germline ends. The CDR3 here is CASSEQGTGTEAFF. CDR3 coding DNA: TGTGCCAGCAGTGAACAGGGGACGGGGACTGAAGCTTTCTTT.

This clonotype has at least ten counts. The genes are TRBV9 and TRBJ1-5; no clear D gene. CDR1 SGDLS and CDR2 YYNGEE come from the germline V gene. This CDR3 is built from 15 residues. V shed 4 bases and J shed 0 bases, with 11 bases lying between them. The CDR3 is CASSFSGNSNQPQHF. The DNA of the CDR3 is TGTGCCAGCAGCTTTTCCGGGAATAGCAATCAGCCCCAGCATTTT.

Only a few counts were recorded for this clonotype. The J gene is TRBJ1-1, the V gene TRBV30; no definite D call. CDR1 GTSNPN and CDR2 SVGIG come from the germline V gene (reference sequence). The CDR3 sequence is 15 residues long. Trimming left V 0 bases short and J 0 bases short, with 11 bases between. The CDR3 coding sequence is TGTGCCTGGAGTGTTTGGATGGGGATGAACACTGAAGCTTTCTTT. This translates into CAWSVWMGMNTEAFF.

This chain joins TRBV29-1 and TRBJ1-2; 8 bases match TRBD1. V trimming: 8 bases; J trimming: 7 bases; junction bases outside the gene matches: 6. CDR3 length: 11 amino acids. Germline CDR1 reads SQVTM; CDR2 reads ANQGSEA. As DNA, the CDR3 is TGCAGCTCAGGGGGCCCGAGTGGCTACACCTTC. This translates into CSSGGPSGYTF.